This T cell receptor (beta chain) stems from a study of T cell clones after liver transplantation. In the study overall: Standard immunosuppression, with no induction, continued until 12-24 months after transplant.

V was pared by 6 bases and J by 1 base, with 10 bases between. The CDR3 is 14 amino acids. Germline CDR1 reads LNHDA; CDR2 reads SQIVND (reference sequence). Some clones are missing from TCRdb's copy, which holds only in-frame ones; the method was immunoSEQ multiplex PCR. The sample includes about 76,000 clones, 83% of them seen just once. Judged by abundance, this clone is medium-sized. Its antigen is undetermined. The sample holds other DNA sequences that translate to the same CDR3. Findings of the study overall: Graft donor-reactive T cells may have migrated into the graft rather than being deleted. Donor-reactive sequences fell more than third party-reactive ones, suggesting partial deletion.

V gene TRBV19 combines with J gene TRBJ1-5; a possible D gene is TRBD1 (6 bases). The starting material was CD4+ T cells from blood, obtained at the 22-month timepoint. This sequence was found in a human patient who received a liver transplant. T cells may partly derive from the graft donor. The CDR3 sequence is CASRYTGSNQPQHF. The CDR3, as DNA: TGTGCCAGTAGATACACAGGGAGCAATCAGCCCCAGCATTTT.